Described below is a single T cell receptor (beta chain) sequence and its context. The data originate from a study of T-cell reconstitution after alpha-beta-depleted transplantation in children. The TCRbeta library incorporated unique molecular identifiers. MiXCR, run by TCRdb on the PCR reads, gives a single entry per CDR3 protein. The repertoire holds under 350,000 distinct CDR3 sequences, with approximately 9.8% as singletons. Losses at the gene ends were 5 bases for V and 3 bases for J; bases not matched to a gene: 15. The CDR3 is 17 residues long. Germline V CDR1 and CDR2: DFQATT, SNEGSKA (reference sequence).

This chain connects TRBV20-1 to TRBJ2-1; 8 bases agree with TRBD2. The sample consisted of PBMCs from the stem cell graft donor, taken from the stem cell graft. The sequence was collected from a human donor who donated a stem cell graft to a child with SCID. This CDR3 is CSAPGLAGTQDYNEQFF. CDR3 bases: TGCAGTGCTCCTGGCCTAGCGGGCACCCAGGACTACAATGAGCAGTTCTTC.